These 24 T cell receptor beta chains share one sample of origin, sequenced in a study of blood T cell repertoires in COVID-19 (dated by TCRdb to about 2020). Library preparation was by the immunoSEQ multiplex PCR assay. The source is immuneACCESS, and TCRdb retained only in-frame sequences with V and J called. Part of the clones is not carried over; for the studies checked, unresolved V genes explain less than half of this, and the remainder is unexplained. The sample contains about 140,000 clones, around 83% of them found a single time. Of the sample, 1.5% to 2% falls within the top ten clones. Sequencing was done on a sample of peripheral blood. These receptors originate from a human donor in a cohort sampled during active COVID-19.

The rearrangement joins TRBV5-6 to TRBJ1-1; 7 nucleotides line up with TRBD1. Germline V lookup: CDR1 SGHDT, CDR2 YYEEEE. The CDR3 contains 14 residues. Germline trimming cut 0 bases from V and 5 bases from J; bases unmatched to any gene: 4. CDR3 region: CASSLGRGRTEAFF. DNA for the CDR3: TGTGCCAGCAGCTTGGGCAGGGGGAGGACTGAAGCTTTCTTT. Together with reference TRBV5-6 and TRBJ1-1, the CDR3 gives the full variable domain: DAGVTQSPTHLIKTRGQQVTLRCSPKSGHDTVSWYQQALGQGPQFIFQYYEEEERQRGNFPDRFSGHQFPNYSSELNVNALLLGDSALYLCASSLGRGRTEAFFGQGTRLTVV.

This clone came up once. The V and J genes are TRBV7-2 and TRBJ1-5; D is ambiguous. The CDR3 has 16 residues. Germline V gives CDR1 SGHTA, CDR2 FQGNSA. V shed 1 base and J shed 0 bases, with 10 bases lying between them. The CDR3 DNA sequence: TGTGCCAGCAGCTTAGTTAGCGGGTATAGCAATCAGCCCCAGCATTTT. The encoded protein is CASSLVSGYSNQPQHF.

The CDR3 is CASSPRTSGRDTQYF. Written as DNA, the CDR3 is TGTGCCAGCTCACCTAGGACTAGCGGGAGGGATACGCAGTATTTT. The rearrangement joins TRBV18 to TRBJ2-3; 14 nucleotides line up with TRBD2. Germline values: CDR1 KGHSH, CDR2 LQKENI. After removal of 3 bases from V and 6 bases from J, the junction contained 2 bases not matched to a gene. The CDR3 extends over 15 amino acids.

The chain uses TRBV7-3 and TRBJ2-5; 16 nucleotides align to TRBD2. Germline assignment: CDR1 SGHTA and CDR2 FQGTGA. The CDR3 covers 16 residues. V lost 5 bases to trimming and J lost 7 bases; unmatched junction nucleotides: 7. CDR3 sequence: CASSPRGLAGGGTQYF. The CDR3 region has the DNA TGTGCCAGCAGCCCAAGGGGACTAGCGGGAGGGGGGACCCAGTACTTC.

This clone has more than one count but fewer than ten. V gene TRBV27 combines with J gene TRBJ1-2, with D perhaps matching TRBD1 (5 bases). Trimming left V 5 bases short and J 2 bases short, with 9 bases between. Germline loops: CDR1 MNHEY, CDR2 SMNVEV (reference sequence). The length of the CDR3 is 13 residues. The CDR3 DNA is TGTGCCAGCAGTCCAGACAGAAACTATGGCTACACCTTC. Translation: CASSPDRNYGYTF.

The chain carries TRBV29-1 and TRBJ1-2; TRBD1 aligns across 9 bases. This CDR3 is 16 amino acids long. Germline V CDR1 and CDR2: SQVTM, ANQGSEA. With V trimmed by 7 bases and J by 3 bases, 15 bases remained unmatched. For the CDR3, the DNA is TGCAGCGCCCATGGGGGTGGGGGACAGGGACACTATGGCTACACCTTC. This sequence encodes CSAHGGGGQGHYGYTF.

This clone has only one observation. The V call is TRBV19, the J call TRBJ1-2, with D maybe TRBD1 (6 bases). Germline lookup yields CDR1 LNHDA and CDR2 SQIVND (reference sequence). Trimming left V 4 bases short and J 3 bases short, with 12 bases between. The length of the CDR3 is 14 residues. Here the CDR3 reads CASSTLDSYYGYTF. The CDR3 nucleotides are TGTGCCAGTAGTACCCTGGACAGCTACTATGGCTACACCTTC.

The chain recombines TRBV2 with TRBJ2-3, with 7 positions matching TRBD1. Germline assignment: CDR1 SNHLY and CDR2 FYNNEI. The CDR3 contains 14 residues. The J segment lost 1 base and the V segment lost 6 bases, leaving 4 bases of the junction unmatched. This chain's CDR3 is CASSDGQGTDTQYF. The CDR3 nucleotides read TGTGCCAGCAGCGACGGACAGGGCACAGATACGCAGTATTTT. Full variable domain (remainder filled in from reference TRBV2 and TRBJ2-3): EPEVTQTPSHQVTQMGQEVILRCVPISNHLYFYWYRQILGQKVEFLVSFYNNEISEKSEIFDDQFSVERPDGSNFTLKIRSTKLEDSAMYFCASSDGQGTDTQYFGPGTRLTVL.

Written as DNA, the CDR3 is TGTGCCACCAGCAGGCCGGGACAGGGGGCGAACGAGCAGTACTTC. It codes for CATSRPGQGANEQYF. J is TRBJ2-7 and V is TRBV15; 12 bases are a match to TRBD1. The CDR3 length is 15 residues. CDR1 and CDR2 (germline): LNHNV, YYDKDF (reference sequence). J gave up 5 bases and V 3 bases, and 5 bases lay outside the gene matches.

This chain joins TRBV6-5 and TRBJ1-2, with 7 bases identical to TRBD1. CDR1 and CDR2 (germline): MNHEY, SVGAGI. V shed 6 bases, J shed 3 bases, and the junction held 4 bases outside the gene matches. The CDR3 contains 13 residues. The CDR3 is CASRTGTDYGYTF. The DNA of the CDR3 is TGTGCCAGCAGAACCGGGACAGACTATGGCTACACCTTC.

The chain carries TRBV30 and TRBJ1-4; D not certain. Per germline, CDR1 GTSNPN and CDR2 SVGIG (reference sequence). The CDR3 is made up of 13 amino acids. V was clipped by 3 bases and J by 1 base, with 6 bases between them. The CDR3 DNA reads TGTGCCTGGAGGCCACAAACTAATGAAAAACTGTTTTTT. This codes for CAWRPQTNEKLFF.

The genes are TRBV2 and TRBJ1-1; 7 nucleotides match TRBD1. CDR1 SNHLY and CDR2 FYNNEI come from the germline V gene. The CDR3 has 13 amino acids. V was clipped by 2 bases and J by 7 bases; unmatched bases: 4. The CDR3 nucleotides read TGTGCCAGCAGTGAACAGGGGGTGGGTGAAGCTTTCTTT. Residues: CASSEQGVGEAFF. Full variable domain (remainder filled in from reference TRBV2 and TRBJ1-1): EPEVTQTPSHQVTQMGQEVILRCVPISNHLYFYWYRQILGQKVEFLVSFYNNEISEKSEIFDDQFSVERPDGSNFTLKIRSTKLEDSAMYFCASSEQGVGEAFFGQGTRLTVV.

The gene calls are TRBV24-1 and TRBJ2-5; a possible D gene is TRBD2 (6 bases). Germline V gene lookup returns CDR1 KGHDR and CDR2 SFDVKD. The V gene lost 2 bases and the J gene lost 5 bases, with 17 bases spanning the gap. This CDR3 has 16 residues. CDR3 in DNA: TGTGCCACCAGTGATTGGGAGGCAGAAAAGCGGGAGACCCAGTACTTC. As protein: CATSDWEAEKRETQYF.

The CDR3 loop is CASSFTDTQYF. The CDR3 nucleotides read TGTGCCAGCAGCTTCACAGATACGCAGTATTTT. The chain carries TRBV2 and TRBJ2-3; D gene ambiguous. From germline, CDR1 is SNHLY and CDR2 FYNNEI. This CDR3 is built from 11 residues. Trimming shortened V by 6 bases and J by 2 bases, and 3 bases separated the two germline ends.

The chain recombines TRBV7-9 with TRBJ2-2, with TRBD2 as a possible D gene (5 bases). The CDR3 spans 13 residues. The germline V gene has CDR1 SEHNR and CDR2 FQNEAQ (reference sequence). V was cut by 3 bases and J by 4 bases, with 6 bases left in between. CDR3 nucleotides: TGTGCCAGCAGCTTTGGAGGCACCGGGGAGCTGTTTTTT. This encodes CASSFGGTGELFF.

This sequence joins TRBV7-9 and TRBJ2-1; 8 bases fit TRBD1. The CDR3 is 16 residues long. V was pared by 1 base and J by 7 bases, with 9 bases of the junction left unmatched. Per germline, CDR1 SEHNR and CDR2 FQNEAQ (reference sequence). CDR3 region: CASSLVAGGRRNEQFF. CDR3 nucleotides: TGTGCCAGCAGCTTAGTAGCAGGGGGCAGAAGAAATGAGCAGTTCTTC.

The rearrangement joins TRBV6-7 to TRBJ2-3, with TRBD1 matching 9 bases. Being an ORF, TRBV6-7 has a function that is uncertain. V lost 0 bases and J lost 2; bases outside the gene matches: 9. The CDR3 loop spans 18 amino acids. CDR3 sequence: CASSYSKAGQGNTDTQYF. The CDR3 DNA sequence: TGTGCCAGCAGTTACTCGAAGGCCGGACAGGGGAACACAGATACGCAGTATTTT.

V gene TRBV4-1 combines with J gene TRBJ1-2; 7 nucleotides agree with TRBD1. The germline CDR1 and CDR2 sequences are MGHRA and YSYEKL. The J segment lost 3 bases and the V segment lost 4 bases, leaving 17 bases of the junction unmatched. CDR3 length: 18 residues. CDR3 sequence: CASSLPRGGDSGYYGYTF. The DNA for the CDR3 is TGCGCCAGCAGCCTACCGAGAGGCGGGGACAGCGGTTACTATGGCTACACCTTC.

The V and J genes are TRBV5-1 and TRBJ2-2, with 7 bases that match TRBD2. Unmatched junction bases numbered 5, after V lost 2 bases and J lost 7 bases. The CDR3 loop spans 14 amino acids. Germline CDR1 and CDR2: SGHRS and YFSETQ. CDR3 DNA sequence: TGCGCCAGCAGCTTAGCGGGGTTCGGCGGGGAGCTGTTTTTT. Residues: CASSLAGFGGELFF.

In its sample, this clone was seen a few times. This sequence joins TRBV2 and TRBJ2-2; tentatively, D is TRBD1 (6 bases). V was pared by 6 bases and J by 0 bases, with 17 bases between. The CDR3 is 17 amino acids. Germline assignment: CDR1 SNHLY and CDR2 FYNNEI. CDR3 region: CASSLTDRPPNTGELFF. The CDR3 DNA follows: TGTGCCAGCAGCCTAACCGACAGGCCCCCGAACACCGGGGAGCTGTTTTTT.

This rearrangement joins TRBV7-9 to TRBJ1-2, with a tentative D call TRBD1 (5 bases). Per germline, CDR1 SEHNR and CDR2 FQNEAQ (reference sequence). V gave up 1 base and J gave up 7 bases, with 10 bases separating them. There are 13 residues in the CDR3. CDR3 sequence reads: CASSLGGGGGYTF. The CDR3 nucleotides read TGTGCCAGCAGCTTAGGGGGCGGCGGTGGCTACACCTTC.

This clone was seen only once. V is TRBV7-9 and J is TRBJ2-7; 11 nucleotides align to TRBD1. The germline CDR1 and CDR2 sequences are SEHNR and FQNEAQ (reference sequence). CDR3 size: 14 residues. Germline trimming cut 4 bases from V and 5 bases from J; bases unmatched to any gene: 4. The CDR3, as DNA: TGTGCCAGCAGCTCGGACAGGGGGCGCAACGAGCAGTACTTC. This encodes CASSSDRGRNEQYF.

The chain links TRBV11-3 to TRBJ2-1; 10 nucleotides line up with TRBD2. The CDR3 runs 15 residues. Trimming removed 3 bases from V and 9 bases from J; junction bases left unmatched: 8. The germline CDR1 and CDR2 sequences are SGHNT and YENEEA. The CDR3 sequence: CASSFMSSGSGEQFF. CDR3 DNA: TGTGCCAGCAGCTTTATGTCTAGCGGGAGCGGTGAGCAGTTCTTC.

This clone was seen a handful of times. The V and J genes are TRBV18 and TRBJ1-5; D is possibly TRBD1 (5 bases). The CDR3 runs 14 residues. Germline CDR1 KGHSH, CDR2 LQKENI. V lost 6 bases, J lost 4 bases, and 13 bases lay in between. CDR3 sequence reads: CASSHRQTNQPQHF. The CDR3 coding sequence is TGTGCCAGCTCCCATCGACAGACTAATCAGCCCCAGCATTTT.